These T cell receptor beta chains were read from a single sample in a study of tumor and adjacent non-tumor tissue in lung cancer. TCRdb fed the multiplex PCR reads into MiXCR, producing one record per CDR3 protein. This sample has 85,000 or so distinct CDR3 sequences, with more than 75% found just once. The sequencing sample was made of distant non-tumor lung tissue. Receptors originate from a woman between 45 and 60 years old with non-small cell lung cancer. CDR3s include the opening cysteine and the closing phenylalanine or tryptophan. Each record gives: V gene, clone size, J gene, D gene, CDR3 DNA, CDR3 protein. A D gene is named only where the DNA matches it firmly. Expanded clones are given a class, and other clones once, few, many or no size at all.

V gene: TRBV5-1
clone size: few
J gene: TRBJ2-2
D gene: NA
CDR3 DNA: TGCGCCAGCGGCTTGGGGGGGCGAGTCGTAGGGGAGCTGTTTTTT
CDR3 protein: CASGLGGRVVGELFF

V gene: TRBV29-1
clone size: NA
J gene: TRBJ2-5
D gene: NA
CDR3 DNA: TGCTCCGCAGGGGTGGGGAGCCAGTACTTC
CDR3 protein: CSAGVGSQYF

V gene: TRBV28
clone size: NA
J gene: TRBJ1-5
D gene: NA
CDR3 DNA: TGTGCCTGCAGTCGTAGAACAGGGCTGGGCAATCAGCACCAGCATTTT
CDR3 protein: CACSRRTGLGNQHQHF

V gene: TRBV11-2
clone size: NA
J gene: TRBJ2-7
D gene: TRBD1
CDR3 DNA: TGTGTCAGCAACACCGGGACAGGGGGCACCTACGAGCATTACTTC
CDR3 protein: CVSNTGTGGTYEHYF

V gene: TRBV12-5
clone size: NA
J gene: TRBJ2-1
D gene: NA
CDR3 DNA: TGTGCTAGTGGCACTGGAGGGGGCTCCTACAGTGAGCAGTTCTTC
CDR3 protein: CASGTGGGSYSEQFF

V gene: TRBV29-1
clone size: once
J gene: TRBJ2-2
D gene: NA
CDR3 DNA: TGCAGCGTTGAAGATGCAGGAACTAGTGGGAGTATTCCCGGGGAGCTGTTTTTT
CDR3 protein: CSVEDAGTSGSIPGELFF

V gene: TRBV10-2
clone size: NA
J gene: TRBJ2-2
D gene: NA
CDR3 DNA: TGCGCCATAAGTGAGTTAGCGGACACCGGGGAGCTGTTTTTT
CDR3 protein: CAISELADTGELFF

V gene: TRBV6-1
clone size: NA
J gene: TRBJ2-1
D gene: TRBD1
CDR3 DNA: TGTCCCAGCATACTTTGGGGGAATGGACAGGGGCCCCGACATGATAATGAGCAGTTCTTC
CDR3 protein: CPSILWGNGQGPRHDNEQFF

V gene: TRBV7-9
clone size: NA
J gene: TRBJ2-2
D gene: NA
CDR3 DNA: TGTGCCAGCATTGTTTTACCCCTGGACACCGGCGAGCTGTTCTTT
CDR3 protein: CASIVLPLDTGELFF

V gene: TRBV6-2/TRBV6-3
clone size: NA
J gene: TRBJ2-1
D gene: NA
CDR3 DNA: TGTGCCAGCAGAGGTCACACAGACGATAAGCAGTTCTTC
CDR3 protein: CASRGHTDDKQFF

V gene: TRBV5-1
clone size: NA
J gene: TRBJ2-2
D gene: TRBD1
CDR3 DNA: TGCGCCAGCAGCTTAGTGGGGCTAGGGGGCACCGGGGAGCCGTTTTTT
CDR3 protein: CASSLVGLGGTGEPFF

V gene: TRBV11-2
clone size: NA
J gene: TRBJ2-7
D gene: TRBD1
CDR3 DNA: TGTGCCGGCAGCTTACTTAGGGACAGCTACGAGCAATACTTC
CDR3 protein: CAGSLLRDSYEQYF

V gene: TRBV11-2
clone size: NA
J gene: TRBJ2-1
D gene: TRBD1
CDR3 DNA: TGTGCCAGCAGCTTGGAACCTAGACAGGGATTCGCTGAGCAGTTCTTC
CDR3 protein: CASSLEPRQGFAEQFF

V gene: TRBV5-8
clone size: NA
J gene: TRBJ2-1
D gene: TRBD2
CDR3 DNA: TGTACCAGCAGCTTGGGGATAGCGGGAGACGATGAGCAGTTCTTC
CDR3 protein: CTSSLGIAGDDEQFF

V gene: TRBV5-5
clone size: NA
J gene: TRBJ2-7
D gene: NA
CDR3 DNA: TGTTCCGGCAGCCTGGAGGTGGTTCTACAGTCCCTGGACGAGCAGTACTTC
CDR3 protein: CSGSLEVVLQSLDEQYF

V gene: TRBV19
clone size: once
J gene: TRBJ2-7
D gene: NA
CDR3 DNA: TGTGCCAGCGGGACGGGCTCCTACGAGCAGTGCTTC
CDR3 protein: CASGTGSYEQCF

V gene: TRBV29-1
clone size: once
J gene: TRBJ2-7
D gene: NA
CDR3 DNA: NA
CDR3 protein: CSVAVGQGIEHNF

V gene: TRBV11-2
clone size: NA
J gene: TRBJ2-2
D gene: NA
CDR3 DNA: TGTGTCAGCAGCCTCGAGAACACCGTGGAGCTGTTTTTT
CDR3 protein: CVSSLENTVELFF

V gene: TRBV20-1
clone size: few
J gene: TRBJ2-7
D gene: NA
CDR3 DNA: TGCAGTGCTACCGTACAGGGACCCTCCTACTACGAGCAGTACTTC
CDR3 protein: CSATVQGPSYYEQYF

V gene: TRBV11-1
clone size: few
J gene: TRBJ1-1
D gene: NA
CDR3 DNA: TGTGCCAGCAGCTTAGCGCCGGGGGCTGAAGCTTTCTTT
CDR3 protein: CASSLAPGAEAFF

V gene: TRBV29-1
clone size: NA
J gene: TRBJ2-7
D gene: TRBD2
CDR3 DNA: TGTAGCGTGAAAGTAGCGGGAGGCGCATCGATCTACAAGCAGTACTTC
CDR3 protein: CSVKVAGGASIYKQYF

V gene: TRBV12-3/TRBV12-4
clone size: NA
J gene: TRBJ1-6
D gene: NA
CDR3 DNA: TGTGCCAGCAGACAGGGAAGGGATTCACTCATCCACTTT
CDR3 protein: CASRQGRDSLIHF

V gene: TRBV7-6
clone size: NA
J gene: TRBJ2-2
D gene: NA
CDR3 DNA: TGTGCCATCAAAGTCGACGGGAATACCGGGGAGCTGTTTTTT
CDR3 protein: CAIKVDGNTGELFF

V gene: TRBV28
clone size: NA
J gene: TRBJ2-7
D gene: NA
CDR3 DNA: TGTGCCAGCACCCGACCCCTCTTTATCGAGCATTACTTC
CDR3 protein: CASTRPLFIEHYF

V gene: TRBV12-3/TRBV12-4
clone size: NA
J gene: TRBJ1-2
D gene: TRBD1
CDR3 DNA: TGTGCCAGCAGTCCCATGGGACAGGCTGATGGTTACACCTTC
CDR3 protein: CASSPMGQADGYTF

V gene: TRBV4-1
clone size: many
J gene: TRBJ2-5
D gene: NA
CDR3 DNA: TGCGCCAGCAGCCAAGGTTGGGGTGGGGAGACCCAGTACTTC
CDR3 protein: CASSQGWGGETQYF

V gene: TRBV10-3
clone size: NA
J gene: TRBJ2-1
D gene: TRBD2
CDR3 DNA: TGTGCCATGAGTGAGTTGCAGCGGGAGATCTACAATGAGCAGTTCTTC
CDR3 protein: CAMSELQREIYNEQFF

V gene: TRBV10-2
clone size: medium-sized
J gene: TRBJ2-2
D gene: TRBD2
CDR3 DNA: TGCGCCAGCAGTACTAGCGGGAGCATCGGGGAGCTGTTTTTT
CDR3 protein: CASSTSGSIGELFF

V gene: TRBV11-2
clone size: NA
J gene: TRBJ2-7
D gene: NA
CDR3 DNA: TGTGCCAGCAGCCAGACGGACACTGTATACGAGCAGTACTTC
CDR3 protein: CASSQTDTVYEQYF

V gene: TRBV6-5
clone size: NA
J gene: TRBJ2-3
D gene: NA
CDR3 DNA: TGCGCCAGCAGTTACAGGTCCACCACAGATACGCAGTATTTT
CDR3 protein: CASSYRSTTDTQYF

V gene: TRBV28
clone size: many
J gene: TRBJ2-7
D gene: NA
CDR3 DNA: TGTGCCAGCAGTTTACACCGGGACGGAAGTTACGAGCAGTACTTC
CDR3 protein: CASSLHRDGSYEQYF

V gene: TRBV13
clone size: many
J gene: TRBJ2-5
D gene: NA
CDR3 DNA: TGTGCCAGCAGCTTAAACAGGGCAGAGACCCAGTACTTC
CDR3 protein: CASSLNRAETQYF

V gene: TRBV6-1
clone size: NA
J gene: TRBJ2-7
D gene: NA
CDR3 DNA: TGTGCCGGATTGGCAGCGAGCTCCTACGAGCAGTACTTC
CDR3 protein: CAGLAASSYEQYF

V gene: TRBV5-4
clone size: many
J gene: TRBJ2-7
D gene: NA
CDR3 DNA: TGTGCCAGCAGCGGGGTAGAGGGGTACGAGCAGTACTTC
CDR3 protein: CASSGVEGYEQYF

V gene: TRBV29-1
clone size: NA
J gene: TRBJ2-2
D gene: NA
CDR3 DNA: TGCAGCGTTGAGACGAGACAGCTCAAGACCGGGGAGCTGTTTTTT
CDR3 protein: CSVETRQLKTGELFF

V gene: TRBV11-2
clone size: once
J gene: TRBJ2-1
D gene: TRBD2
CDR3 DNA: TGTGCCAGCAGTCCAAGTATCGGGAGGGCCGGGTCCTACAATGAGCAGTTCTTC
CDR3 protein: CASSPSIGRAGSYNEQFF

V gene: TRBV6-5
clone size: NA
J gene: TRBJ1-4
D gene: TRBD1
CDR3 DNA: TGTGTCAGCAGTGACGAAGGGTCGAGTACAGGGGCAACTAATGAAAAACTGTTTTTT
CDR3 protein: CVSSDEGSSTGATNEKLFF

V gene: TRBV4-1
clone size: NA
J gene: TRBJ1-6
D gene: NA
CDR3 DNA: TGCGCCAGCAGCCAAGCGGGCAACTCCTATAATTCACTCTTCCACTTT
CDR3 protein: CASSQAGNSYNSLFHF

V gene: TRBV30
clone size: NA
J gene: TRBJ2-3
D gene: NA
CDR3 DNA: TGTGCCTGGAGTATCGGGGATCGTACAGGTACGCAGTATTTT
CDR3 protein: CAWSIGDRTGTQYF

V gene: TRBV11-3
clone size: NA
J gene: TRBJ2-1
D gene: NA
CDR3 DNA: TGTGCGAGCAGCTCCGATACCACCAATGAGCAGTTCTTC
CDR3 protein: CASSSDTTNEQFF

V gene: TRBV6-5
clone size: NA
J gene: TRBJ1-2
D gene: NA
CDR3 DNA: TGTGCCACCCTCTTTTCGGGGGCAGGAGTTAACTATGGTTACACCTTC
CDR3 protein: CATLFSGAGVNYGYTF

V gene: TRBV28
clone size: few
J gene: TRBJ2-5
D gene: TRBD1
CDR3 DNA: TGTGCCAGTAGTTTATCGGGGACAGGGGGTATAGGGGGGACCCAGTACTTC
CDR3 protein: CASSLSGTGGIGGTQYF

V gene: TRBV2
clone size: NA
J gene: TRBJ2-3
D gene: NA
CDR3 DNA: TGTGCCTGCCAACTAGGGTACACAGATACGCAGTATTTT
CDR3 protein: CACQLGYTDTQYF

V gene: TRBV11-2
clone size: NA
J gene: TRBJ1-3
D gene: NA
CDR3 DNA: TGTGCTAGCAGCTTCTCTTTCGACCGATTCTCTGAAAGCACCATATATTTT
CDR3 protein: CASSFSFDRFSESTIYF

V gene: TRBV12-3/TRBV12-4
clone size: NA
J gene: TRBJ2-7
D gene: NA
CDR3 DNA: TGTGCCAGCAGCCAGGGACGTGGCGCCACCTACGAGCAGTACTTC
CDR3 protein: CASSQGRGATYEQYF

V gene: TRBV7-8
clone size: NA
J gene: TRBJ2-2
D gene: NA
CDR3 DNA: TGTGCCACCAGCTTAGCGGGCAGGGGGGAAGCCGGGGAGCTGTTTTTT
CDR3 protein: CATSLAGRGEAGELFF

V gene: TRBV11-2
clone size: NA
J gene: TRBJ2-7
D gene: NA
CDR3 DNA: TGCGTCAGCAGCCTGATGGACACTGCCTACAAGCAGTACTTC
CDR3 protein: CVSSLMDTAYKQYF

V gene: TRBV4-2
clone size: NA
J gene: TRBJ2-2
D gene: NA
CDR3 DNA: TGTGCCAGCAGCCTAGCCGGCACTAGAAACACCAGGGAGCTGTTTTTT
CDR3 protein: CASSLAGTRNTRELFF

V gene: TRBV5-1
clone size: many
J gene: TRBJ2-5
D gene: NA
CDR3 DNA: TGCGCCAGCAGCTTCACGAGGTCTCAAGAGACCCAGTACTTC
CDR3 protein: CASSFTRSQETQYF

V gene: TRBV5-4
clone size: NA
J gene: TRBJ2-1
D gene: NA
CDR3 DNA: TGTGCCAGCAGCTCTCCAGCCAGCAATGAGCAGTTCTTC
CDR3 protein: CASSSPASNEQFF

V gene: TRBV4-2
clone size: NA
J gene: TRBJ2-1
D gene: NA
CDR3 DNA: TGTGTCAGCACCTTAAAGGGGCTGTCGAGCTCATACAATGAGCAGTTCTTC
CDR3 protein: CVSTLKGLSSSYNEQFF

V gene: TRBV6-2/TRBV6-3
clone size: NA
J gene: TRBJ2-7
D gene: TRBD1
CDR3 DNA: TGTGCCAACAATGATAGGGGGCGCCACGAGCAATACTTC
CDR3 protein: CANNDRGRHEQYF

V gene: TRBV6-2/TRBV6-3
clone size: NA
J gene: TRBJ2-7
D gene: NA
CDR3 DNA: TGTGCCAGCAGTTACGACAAGGCGACCTCCGTGCACTACTTC
CDR3 protein: CASSYDKATSVHYF

V gene: TRBV29-1
clone size: NA
J gene: TRBJ2-1
D gene: NA
CDR3 DNA: TGCAGCGTTGAAGGGTACGGCAGGGTAACCTCCTACAATGAGCAGTCCTTC
CDR3 protein: CSVEGYGRVTSYNEQSF

V gene: TRBV6-5
clone size: NA
J gene: TRBJ1-2
D gene: TRBD1
CDR3 DNA: TGTGCCGGCACTATAGGACAGGCAGCTGACTATGGCTACACCTTC
CDR3 protein: CAGTIGQAADYGYTF

V gene: TRBV7-9
clone size: many
J gene: TRBJ2-1
D gene: NA
CDR3 DNA: TGTGCCAGCAGACCAGACGTTTTCGATGAGCAGTTCTTC
CDR3 protein: CASRPDVFDEQFF

V gene: TRBV11-2
clone size: NA
J gene: TRBJ2-1
D gene: NA
CDR3 DNA: TGTGCCAGCAGCTTAATTGGGACCCCATTTGCCTACAATGACCAGTTCTTC
CDR3 protein: CASSLIGTPFAYNDQFF